Each of the 18 T cell receptor beta chains below was sequenced from the same sample in a study of OX40 agonist ivuxolimab in advanced cancers. Generated by immunoSEQ multiplex PCR, the TCRdb table keeps only in-frame clones and is missing some. This sample has approximately 61,000 clones, with around 90% found just once. Sequenced material: CD4+ or CD8+ T cells sorted from blood, taken in a trial of the OX40 agonist ivuxolimab. These receptors came from an adult with an advanced solid tumor such as melanoma, head and neck, liver or kidney cancer.

This chain connects TRBV19 to TRBJ2-6; D is possibly TRBD1 (6 bases). Germline assignment: CDR1 LNHDA and CDR2 SQIVND (reference sequence). The CDR3 totals 17 residues. Trimming took 5 bases from V and 4 from J, leaving 18 bases between them. Written as DNA, the CDR3 is TGTGCCAGTAGTCCCGATAGGGGGACCGCAGGGGCCAACGTCCTGACTTTC. This encodes CASSPDRGTAGANVLTF.

The chain couples TRBV5-5 to TRBJ2-7, with 8 bases fitting TRBD1. The trim removed 0 bases at V and 3 bases at J, leaving 8 bases unmatched. This CDR3 has 16 residues. Per the germline V gene, CDR1 is SGHKS and CDR2 is YYEKEE (reference sequence). The CDR3 loop is CASSLALRQGNYEQYF. The CDR3 nucleotides read TGTGCCAGCAGCTTGGCCCTCCGACAGGGGAACTACGAGCAGTACTTC.

This chain uses TRBV5-4 with TRBJ1-6; no clear D gene. This CDR3 is 14 amino acids long. The germline V and J ends were trimmed by 0 bases and 9 bases, with 10 bases remaining between them. The germline gives CDR1 SGHNT, CDR2 YYREEE (reference sequence). This CDR3 reads CASSLETFGSPLHF. For the CDR3, the DNA is TGTGCCAGCAGCTTGGAGACATTCGGTTCACCCCTCCACTTT.

The count of this clone is one. This rearrangement joins TRBV9 to TRBJ2-3; D tentatively fits TRBD1 or TRBD2 (5 bases each). The length of the CDR3 is 15 residues. Trimming shortened V by 4 bases and J by 6 bases, and 18 bases separated the two germline ends. The germline V gene encodes CDR1 SGDLS and CDR2 YYNGEE. Written as DNA, the CDR3 is TGTGCCAGCAGCTCACGGGGCGAGACGGCGGATACGCAGTATTTT. This gives the protein CASSSRGETADTQYF.

The genes are TRBV7-2 and TRBJ2-1; D is ambiguous. Germline CDR1 and CDR2: SGHTA and FQGNSA. With 5 bases removed from V and 7 bases from J, the gap between germline ends came to 9 bases. The CDR3 has 12 amino acids. This CDR3 reads CASSPQRNEQFF. Here the CDR3 DNA reads TGTGCCAGCAGCCCTCAACGTAATGAGCAGTTCTTC.

The count of this clone is one. The genes are TRBV25-1 and TRBJ1-4, with 7 bases lining up with TRBD1. Trimming cost V 3 bases and J 7 bases; bases outside gene matches: 11. From germline, CDR1 is MGHDK and CDR2 SYGVNS. This CDR3 is 16 amino acids long. CDR3 in amino acids: CASSDTRQGGGEKLFF. The CDR3 DNA reads TGTGCCAGCAGTGACACCCGACAGGGAGGAGGTGAAAAACTGTTTTTT. The full variable domain, rest sourced from reference TRBV25-1 and TRBJ1-4, is EADIYQTPRYLVIGTGKKITLECSQTMGHDKMYWYQQDPGMELHLIHYSYGVNSTEKGDLSSESTVSRIRTEHFPLTLESARPSHTSQYLCASSDTRQGGGEKLFFGSGTQLSVL.

This rearrangement joins TRBV23-1 to TRBJ1-2; weak D call: TRBD1 (5 bases). TRBV23-1 is treated as an ORF (open reading frame) with a function not yet certain. Trimming removed 2 bases from V and 5 bases from J, with 18 bases in between. This CDR3 is built from 16 residues. The CDR3 coding sequence is TGCGCCAGCAGTCAAGCCCGGGACGGCCGGGGGTATGGCTACACCTTC. This encodes CASSQARDGRGYGYTF.

The rearrangement joins TRBV6-5 to TRBJ2-7; a possible D gene is TRBD2 (6 bases). The CDR3 is made up of 15 amino acids. Germline V gives CDR1 MNHEY, CDR2 SVGAGI. With 6 bases removed from V and 3 bases from J, the gap between germline ends came to 18 bases. The CDR3 protein is CASSSPGLSSYEQYF. The CDR3 nucleotides read TGTGCCAGCAGCTCACCGGGACTGTCTAGCTACGAGCAGTACTTC.

The chain has TRBV6-5 and TRBJ2-1; D may be TRBD2 (5 bases). This CDR3 is built from 14 residues. Trimming shortened V by 3 bases and J by 9 bases, and 15 bases separated the two germline ends. The germline CDR1 and CDR2 sequences are MNHEY and SVGAGI. The CDR3 loop is CASSYAVNEGEQFF. The CDR3, as DNA: TGTGCCAGCAGTTATGCGGTAAACGAGGGTGAGCAGTTCTTC.

For the CDR3, the DNA is TGCGCCAGCAGGGGTTTCGACAGGGGCCGATTTCTTTATGGCTACACCTTC. The encoded protein is CASRGFDRGRFLYGYTF. The chain recombines TRBV5-1 with TRBJ1-2; 8 nucleotides agree with TRBD1. This CDR3 region has 17 residues. Trimming at V came to 5 bases and at J to 5 bases, leaving 17 bases not matched to a gene. Germline CDR1 reads SGHRS; CDR2 reads YFSETQ.

The gene calls are TRBV5-4 and TRBJ2-7; a possible D gene is TRBD2 (6 bases). The CDR3 is made up of 11 amino acids. V lost 2 bases and J lost 7, with 7 bases in between. Germline lookup yields CDR1 SGHNT and CDR2 YYREEE (reference sequence). CDR3: CASSFRGEQYF. The CDR3 nucleotides are TGTGCCAGCAGCTTCCGGGGGGAGCAGTACTTC.

V and J are TRBV30 and TRBJ2-5; 12 bases agree with TRBD2. The CDR3 is made up of 15 amino acids. Trimming cost V 0 bases and J 5 bases; bases outside gene matches: 4. Germline V lookup: CDR1 GTSNPN, CDR2 SVGIG (reference sequence). CDR3 bases: TGTGCCTGGAGTGTAACTAGCGGGGGGTTGGAGACCCAGTACTTC. It specifies CAWSVTSGGLETQYF.

This clone was counted once. This chain links TRBV6-6 with TRBJ2-1; 7 nucleotides line up with TRBD2. V dropped 7 bases and J dropped 11; count of bases not matched to a gene: 8. The V gene's germline CDR1 is MNHNY and CDR2 SVGAGI (reference sequence). This CDR3 contains 12 residues. CDR3 amino acids: CASTGGEQKQFF. The CDR3 DNA is TGTGCCAGCACGGGGGGAGAACAGAAGCAGTTCTTC.

V is TRBV5-1 and J is TRBJ1-2; tentatively, D is TRBD1 (5 bases). The ends were cut back, 4 bases at V and 8 bases at J, with 21 bases in the middle. The CDR3 runs 15 residues. Germline V lookup: CDR1 SGHRS, CDR2 YFSETQ. In DNA form, the CDR3 reads TGCGCCAGCAGCCTTCCGGGGGAAGAAGCAGGGGGCTACACCTTC. This translates into CASSLPGEEAGGYTF.

In this sample, this clone turned up a few times. The CDR3: CASSTTGRDTEAFF. CDR3 DNA sequence: TGTGCCAGCAGCACGACAGGGAGGGACACTGAAGCTTTCTTT. The chain is built from TRBV6-5 and TRBJ1-1; TRBD1 aligns across 7 bases. The CDR3 consists of 14 residues. V lost 6 bases, J lost 3 bases, and 7 bases stayed unmatched. CDR1 and CDR2 from the germline V gene are MNHEY and SVGAGI.

This chain joins TRBV9 and TRBJ2-7, with 7 nucleotides matching TRBD1. With V trimmed by 3 bases and J by 2 bases, 8 bases remained unmatched. This CDR3 region has 15 residues. Looked up from germline, CDR1 is SGDLS and CDR2 is YYNGEE. This CDR3 reads CASSGRQGGPYEQYF. In nucleotides, the CDR3 is TGTGCCAGCAGCGGACGACAGGGTGGTCCCTACGAGCAGTACTTC.

This rearrangement joins TRBV28 to TRBJ1-1, with D hard to call. CDR3 size: 10 residues. Germline assignment: CDR1 MDHEN and CDR2 SYDVKM. V was cut by 2 bases and J by 5 bases, with 0 bases left in between. The CDR3 spells CASSLTEAFF. CDR3 sequence (DNA): TGTGCCAGCAGTTTAACTGAAGCTTTCTTT.

This chain joins TRBV5-1 and TRBJ2-5; tentative D call: TRBD1 (6 bases). The germline gives CDR1 SGHRS, CDR2 YFSETQ. The V end was cut by 7 bases, the J end by 0 bases, with 10 bases between. The CDR3 runs to 13 residues. The CDR3 loop is CASFRQDQETQYF. DNA for the CDR3: TGCGCCAGCTTCCGACAGGACCAAGAGACCCAGTACTTC. Complete variable domain (other parts from reference TRBV5-1 and TRBJ2-5): KAGVTQTPRYLIKTRGQQVTLSCSPISGHRSVSWYQQTPGQGLQFLFEYFSETQRNKGNFPGRFSGRQFSNSRSEMNVSTLELGDSALYLCASFRQDQETQYFGPGTRLLVL.